The source of this T cell receptor (beta chain) is a study of shared clonotypes between healthy human individuals. Some clones are missing from TCRdb's copy, which holds only in-frame ones; the method was immunoSEQ multiplex PCR. This table has roughly 2.5 million clones, more than 90% appearing once. All donors were healthy HIV-negative adults lacking recent acute infections or vaccinations. The CDR3 spans 17 residues. The J segment lost 0 bases and the V segment lost 0 bases, leaving 7 bases of the junction unmatched. Looked up from germline, CDR1 is SGHRS and CDR2 is YFSETQ. Points on this clone: Its matching antigen is unknown.

Findings and limits, study-wide: Sequencing depth was expected to influence donor clonotype sharing. Larger estimated richness was generally recorded for naive subsets relative to memory subsets.

Source material: naive CD4+ T cells sorted from blood. Subset indicated: CD45RA+ positively selected. The TCR originated in a man younger than 35 in good health. The chain has TRBV5-1 and TRBJ1-2; 8 nucleotides align to TRBD1. The CDR3 reads CASSLEARGRTNYGYTF. CDR3 nucleotides: TGCGCCAGCAGCTTGGAGGCCAGGGGGCGAACTAACTATGGCTACACCTTC. Drawing the rest from reference TRBV5-1 and TRBJ1-2, the complete variable domain is KAGVTQTPRYLIKTRGQQVTLSCSPISGHRSVSWYQQTPGQGLQFLFEYFSETQRNKGNFPGRFSGRQFSNSRSEMNVSTLELGDSALYLCASSLEARGRTNYGYTFGSGTRLTVV.